Following are 30 T cell receptor beta chains from one sample sequenced in a study of blood T cell repertoires in COVID-19 (dated by TCRdb to 2018 to 2021). The library was prepared using the immunoSEQ multiplex PCR assay. TCRdb carries this immuneACCESS record with in-frame sequences only. Its versions omit some clonotypes, under half of them owing to an unresolved V gene in the studies checked, with the rest unexplained. The sample contains about 68,000 clones, 65% to 90% of them found a single time. About 23% of the sample goes to the ten largest clones. Material: peripheral blood. The receptor set was obtained from a man between 45 and 60 years old with acute or convalescent COVID-19.

The chain carries TRBV7-2 and TRBJ2-1, with D possibly TRBD1 on 5 matching bases. Germline V gene lookup returns CDR1 SGHTA and CDR2 FQGNSA. The CDR3 runs 13 residues. Trimming removed 0 bases from V and 6 bases from J, with 6 bases in between. CDR3 residues: CASSLATANEQFF. CDR3 bases: TGTGCCAGCAGCTTAGCGACAGCCAATGAGCAGTTCTTC. The full variable domain, in which reference TRBV7-2 and TRBJ2-1 provide the parts outside the CDR3, is GAGVSQSPSNKVTEKGKDVELRCDPISGHTALYWYRQSLGQGLEFLIYFQGNSAPDKSGLPSDRFSAERTGGSVSTLTIQRTQQEDSAVYLCASSLATANEQFFGPGTRLTVL.

This chain links TRBV7-3 with TRBJ2-3, with TRBD2 identical over 10 bases. Germline lookup yields CDR1 SGHTA and CDR2 FQGTGA. The CDR3 is 16 amino acids. J was trimmed by 5 bases and V by 2 bases; bases with no gene match: 7. The CDR3 protein is CASSLQGLAEGDTQYF. For the CDR3, the DNA is TGTGCCAGCAGCTTACAAGGACTAGCGGAGGGAGATACGCAGTATTTT.

Only one count was recorded for this clone. The chain joins TRBV15 to TRBJ2-4, with D maybe TRBD2 (7 bases). Trimming stripped 5 bases from V and 0 bases from J, with 17 bases between. The CDR3 runs 17 residues. Per the germline V gene, CDR1 is LNHNV and CDR2 is YYDKDF (reference sequence). CDR3 protein: CATSPIGAGAAKNIQYF. CDR3 in DNA: TGTGCCACCAGCCCCATAGGGGCGGGGGCAGCCAAAAACATTCAGTACTTC.

V and J are TRBV7-6 and TRBJ2-5; 8 bases line up with TRBD1. After removal of 4 bases from V and 5 bases from J, the junction contained 12 bases not matched to a gene. CDR1 SGHVS and CDR2 FNYEAQ come from the germline V gene. The CDR3 is 16 residues long. The DNA for the CDR3 is TGTGCCAGCAGCTCCGGACAGGGTGGAGTCGGGGAGACCCAGTACTTC. Its translation is CASSSGQGGVGETQYF. The variable domain in full, completed from reference TRBV7-6 and TRBJ2-5, reads GAGVSQSPRYKVTKRGQDVALRCDPISGHVSLYWYRQALGQGPEFLTYFNYEAQQDKSGLPNDRFSAERPEGSISTLTIQRTEQRDSAMYRCASSSGQGGVGETQYFGPGTRLLVL.

V is TRBV6-6 and J is TRBJ1-1; possible D gene TRBD1, 6 bases. CDR1 is MNHNY, CDR2 SVGAGI, per germline (reference sequence). CDR3 length: 13 residues. V gave up 5 bases and J gave up 3 bases, with 10 bases separating them. The DNA for the CDR3 is TGTGCCAGCAGTCCAGCAGGGGACACTGAAGCTTTCTTT. It specifies CASSPAGDTEAFF.

The CDR3, as DNA: TGTGCCAGCTCACGGGACAGGGGGCGCCCCTACGAGCAGTACGTC. Translated, it gives CASSRDRGRPYEQYV. The chain links TRBV18 to TRBJ2-7; 12 nucleotides agree with TRBD1. The V gene end was trimmed by 4 bases and the J gene end by 2 bases; junction bases not matched to a gene: 3. The CDR3 is made up of 15 amino acids. Germline assignment: CDR1 KGHSH and CDR2 LQKENI.

This chain uses TRBV18 with TRBJ1-1; a possible D gene is TRBD1 (5 bases). Germline lookup yields CDR1 KGHSH and CDR2 LQKENI. The CDR3 length is 14 residues. Trimming removed 4 bases at V and 4 bases at J, with 13 bases between. The DNA for the CDR3 is TGTGCCAGCTCACTCGACAGAGGAACCACTGAAGCTTTCTTT. It encodes CASSLDRGTTEAFF. Supplemented by reference TRBV18 and TRBJ1-1, the full variable domain reads NAGVMQNPRHLVRRRGQEARLRCSPMKGHSHVYWYRQLPEEGLKFMVYLQKENIIDESGMPKERFSAEFPKEGPSILRIQQVVRGDSAAYFCASSLDRGTTEAFFGQGTRLTVV.

This sequence joins TRBV12-5 and TRBJ1-5; no reliable D call. The CDR3 runs to 17 residues. Germline V gene lookup returns CDR1 LGHNT and CDR2 FRNRAP. Trimming stripped 3 bases from V and 4 bases from J, with 19 bases between. The CDR3 spells CASGFPSPAGGNQPQHF. The CDR3 DNA reads as TGTGCTAGTGGTTTCCCCAGCCCCGCAGGTGGAAATCAGCCCCAGCATTTT.

The chain is built from TRBV14 and TRBJ2-5; 7 bases are shared with TRBD1. The germline V gene has CDR1 SGHDN and CDR2 FVKESK. V shed 3 bases and J 4 bases; nucleotides not matched to a gene: 2. The CDR3 consists of 13 residues. CDR3 in amino acids: CASSQRQGETQYF. CDR3 bases: TGTGCCAGCAGCCAGCGACAGGGAGAGACCCAGTACTTC. Complete variable domain (other parts from reference TRBV14 and TRBJ2-5): EAGVTQFPSHSVIEKGQTVTLRCDPISGHDNLYWYRRVMGKEIKFLLHFVKESKQDESGMPNNRFLAERTGGTYSTLKVQPAELEDSGVYFCASSQRQGETQYFGPGTRLLVL.

V gene TRBV2 combines with J gene TRBJ1-5; D might be TRBD1 (5 bases). V lost 3 bases and J lost 2, with 14 bases in between. Germline loops: CDR1 SNHLY, CDR2 FYNNEI. The CDR3 length is 16 residues. The CDR3 nucleotides read TGTGCCAGCAGTGACGATTGGGGGGTACGCAATCAGCCCCAGCATTTT. Translated: CASSDDWGVRNQPQHF. Combining the CDR3 with reference TRBV2 and TRBJ1-5 gives the whole variable domain EPEVTQTPSHQVTQMGQEVILRCVPISNHLYFYWYRQILGQKVEFLVSFYNNEISEKSEIFDDQFSVERPDGSNFTLKIRSTKLEDSAMYFCASSDDWGVRNQPQHFGDGTRLSIL.

The chain recombines TRBV6-1 with TRBJ1-5; 10 nucleotides agree with TRBD1. Germline V CDR1 and CDR2: MNHNS, SASEGT. V lost 6 bases to trimming and J lost 4 bases; unmatched junction nucleotides: 3. The CDR3 runs to 14 residues. Here the CDR3 DNA reads TGTGCCAGCAGGTGGACAGGGGGTAATCAGCCCCAGCATTTT. Residues: CASRWTGGNQPQHF.

The V call is TRBV27, the J call TRBJ2-7, with a tentative D call TRBD1 (5 bases). Trimming stripped 0 bases from V and 2 bases from J, with 8 bases between. Germline V lookup: CDR1 MNHEY, CDR2 SMNVEV (reference sequence). CDR3 length: 14 amino acids. The CDR3: CASSLSIGAYEQYF. The CDR3 nucleotides read TGTGCCAGCAGTTTATCGATAGGGGCCTACGAGCAGTACTTC.

The chain links TRBV19 to TRBJ2-7; 9 positions match TRBD1. The CDR3 totals 16 residues. V shed 2 bases, J shed 5 bases, and the junction held 10 bases outside the gene matches. Germline-derived CDR1 and CDR2 are LNHDA and SQIVND (reference sequence). The chain's CDR3 is CASSIRRGTGIHEQYF. In DNA, the CDR3 is TGTGCCAGTAGTATACGGCGAGGGACAGGGATCCACGAGCAGTACTTC.

This clone was recorded a few times. This rearrangement joins TRBV24-1 to TRBJ1-1; 9 bases agree with TRBD1. From germline, CDR1 is KGHDR and CDR2 SFDVKD. The CDR3 covers 14 residues. Losses at the gene ends were 4 bases for V and 3 bases for J; bases not matched to a gene: 2. The CDR3 DNA follows: TGTGCCACCAGTGAAACAGGGGGCTACACTGAAGCTTTCTTT. Its translation: CATSETGGYTEAFF.

The chain couples TRBV5-4 to TRBJ1-1, with 7 bases lining up with TRBD1. Germline V CDR1 and CDR2: SGHNT, YYREEE (reference sequence). With 3 bases clipped from V and 6 bases from J, the junction kept 8 bases outside the gene matches. The CDR3 consists of 14 residues. The CDR3 region is CASSWDSGVSEAFF. The CDR3 DNA is TGTGCCAGCAGCTGGGACAGTGGAGTATCTGAAGCTTTCTTT.

This chain uses TRBV7-3 with TRBJ2-1; tentative D call: TRBD2 (6 bases). Per germline, CDR1 SGHTA and CDR2 FQGTGA. This CDR3 has 15 amino acids. V shed 3 bases and J shed 5 bases, with 14 bases lying between them. CDR3 in DNA: TGTGCCAGCAGCTTCAGGAGGGGCCCAGACAATGAGCAGTTCTTC. Its protein is CASSFRRGPDNEQFF.

Written as DNA, the CDR3 is TGTGCCAGCAGTGAAGGGGCAGGGGAGGGAGCCTACGAGCAGTACGTC. It specifies CASSEGAGEGAYEQYV. J is TRBJ2-7 and V is TRBV6-1, with D possibly matching TRBD2 (7 bases). The V gene lost 1 base and the J gene lost 2 bases, with 15 bases spanning the gap. The germline V gene has CDR1 MNHNS and CDR2 SASEGT. The CDR3 is 16 amino acids.

V gene TRBV24-1 combines with J gene TRBJ2-5, with TRBD2 identical over 8 bases. V lost 4 bases, J lost 4 bases, and 10 bases stayed unmatched. Germline CDR1 reads KGHDR; CDR2 reads SFDVKD. The CDR3 spans 16 residues. The CDR3 DNA reads TGTGCCACCAGTGAGGGCAGGACTAGCCTTAGAGAGACCCAGTACTTC. Its translation is CATSEGRTSLRETQYF.

This chain joins TRBV6-6 and TRBJ2-7; D might be TRBD1 (6 bases). V lost 7 bases and J 3 bases, leaving 13 bases between the germline ends. The CDR3 loop spans 13 amino acids. CDR1 and CDR2 from the germline V gene are MNHNY and SVGAGI (reference sequence). The CDR3 nucleotides are TGTGCCAGCAAGACAGGAGGCGACTACGAGCAGTACTTC. Its translation: CASKTGGDYEQYF.

This clone was counted a few times. The genes are TRBV25-1 and TRBJ2-6; a weak D match, TRBD2 (5 bases). Trimming left V 6 bases short and J 2 bases short, with 8 bases between. There are 14 residues in the CDR3. Germline loops: CDR1 MGHDK, CDR2 SYGVNS. The DNA of the CDR3 is TGTGCCAGCAGCCTCGGGGCTGGGGCCAACGTCCTGACTTTC. Translating it yields CASSLGAGANVLTF. Full variable domain (outside the CDR3, taken from reference TRBV25-1 and TRBJ2-6): EADIYQTPRYLVIGTGKKITLECSQTMGHDKMYWYQQDPGMELHLIHYSYGVNSTEKGDLSSESTVSRIRTEHFPLTLESARPSHTSQYLCASSLGAGANVLTFGAGSRLTVL.

V and J are TRBV11-1 and TRBJ2-1, with D tentatively TRBD1 (6 bases). CDR1 SGHAT and CDR2 FQDESV come from the germline V gene (reference sequence). The CDR3 length is 16 residues. V was trimmed by 5 bases and J by 0 bases, leaving 14 bases between them. Here the CDR3 reads CASSPRQASSYNEQFF. Written as DNA, the CDR3 is TGTGCCAGCAGCCCGAGACAGGCCAGCTCCTACAATGAGCAGTTCTTC.

This sequence joins TRBV12-2 and TRBJ1-4. TRBV12-2 constitutes a pseudogene. The CDR3 consists of 19 residues. Written as DNA, the CDR3 is TGTGCAAGTCGCCCAGGAAGGGAGGGACGGGCAGTCGCTAATGAAAAACTGTTTTTT. It codes for CASRPGREGRAVANEKLFF.

The genes are TRBV6-2 or TRBV6-3 and TRBJ1-5; possibly TRBD1 for D (6 bases). Trimming took 0 bases from V and 15 from J, leaving 12 bases between them. The CDR3 has 12 residues. The germline CDR1 and CDR2 sequences are MNHEY and SVGEGT. The CDR3: CASSYSQGMGHF. For the CDR3, the DNA is TGTGCCAGCAGTTACTCACAGGGCATGGGGCATTTT.

The rearrangement links TRBV30 to TRBJ1-5; 9 positions agree with TRBD1. With 0 bases clipped from V and 3 bases from J, the junction kept 9 bases outside the gene matches. The CDR3 runs 17 residues. Germline V gene lookup returns CDR1 GTSNPN and CDR2 SVGIG (reference sequence). CDR3 in amino acids: CAWSVKRTGDDNQPQHF. In nucleotides, the CDR3 is TGTGCCTGGAGTGTAAAACGGACAGGGGATGACAATCAGCCCCAGCATTTT.

This chain links TRBV7-2 with TRBJ2-2; the D is unclear. The germline V gene encodes CDR1 SGHTA and CDR2 FQGNSA. With 5 bases removed from V and 6 bases from J, the gap between germline ends came to 13 bases. The CDR3 runs to 14 residues. The CDR3 sequence is CASSPRVESGELFF. The DNA of the CDR3 is TGTGCCAGCAGCCCTCGGGTGGAGTCCGGGGAGCTGTTTTTT.

The V gene is TRBV15, the J gene TRBJ2-2; unclear D gene. The germline V and J ends were trimmed by 1 base and 0 bases, with 9 bases remaining between them. The germline gives CDR1 LNHNV, CDR2 YYDKDF (reference sequence). This CDR3 is 16 amino acids long. DNA of the CDR3: TGTGCCACCAGCAGAGGGCAGCGCGCGAACACCGGGGAGCTGTTTTTT. It yields the protein CATSRGQRANTGELFF.

The rearrangement links TRBV11-1 to TRBJ2-7, with D perhaps matching TRBD1 (6 bases). V dropped 6 bases and J dropped 0 bases, with 15 bases sitting between them. Germline V CDR1 and CDR2: SGHAT, FQDESV (reference sequence). This CDR3 comprises 15 residues. This chain's CDR3 is CASRLQGEVSYEQYF. The CDR3 DNA reads TGTGCCAGCAGACTACAGGGAGAAGTCTCCTACGAGCAGTACTTC.

This clone has just a few counts. The V gene is TRBV5-8, the J gene TRBJ2-1, with no clear D. The germline V gene has CDR1 SGHTS and CDR2 YDEGEE. Trimming removed 4 bases from V and 7 bases from J, with 6 bases in between. This CDR3 spans 11 amino acids. CDR3 region: CASSLQNEQFF. The DNA for the CDR3 is TGTGCCAGCAGCCTGCAGAATGAGCAGTTCTTC.

This chain joins TRBV18 and TRBJ2-2, with 12 bases matching TRBD2. The germline CDR1 and CDR2 sequences are KGHSH and LQKENI. V trimming: 1 base; J trimming: 4 bases; junction bases outside the gene matches: 7. The CDR3 is made up of 18 amino acids. The CDR3 DNA follows: TGTGCCAGCTCACCACTCCGGACTAGCGGGGCGGGCACCGGGGAGCTGTTTTTT. Its translation is CASSPLRTSGAGTGELFF.

This clone was counted a single time. The chain employs TRBV5-5 and TRBJ1-2, with D possibly TRBD1 on 6 matching bases. Trimming took off 4 bases at V and 7 bases at J, with 11 bases between the two ends. CDR3 length: 12 amino acids. Germline lookup yields CDR1 SGHKS and CDR2 YYEKEE (reference sequence). The CDR3, as DNA: TGTGCCAGCAGCCGATGGGGGCTTGGCTACACCTTC. Its protein is CASSRWGLGYTF.